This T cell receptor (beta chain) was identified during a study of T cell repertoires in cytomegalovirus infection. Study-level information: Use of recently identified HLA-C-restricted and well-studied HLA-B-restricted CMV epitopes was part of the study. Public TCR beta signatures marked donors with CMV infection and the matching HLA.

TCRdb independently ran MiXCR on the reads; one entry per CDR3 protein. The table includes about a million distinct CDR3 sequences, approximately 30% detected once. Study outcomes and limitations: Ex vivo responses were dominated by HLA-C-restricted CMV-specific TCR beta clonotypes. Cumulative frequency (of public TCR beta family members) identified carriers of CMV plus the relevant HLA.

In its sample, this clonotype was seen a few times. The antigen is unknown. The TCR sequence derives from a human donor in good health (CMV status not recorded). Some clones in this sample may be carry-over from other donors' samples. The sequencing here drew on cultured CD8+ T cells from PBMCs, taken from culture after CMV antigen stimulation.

Here the CDR3 reads CASSLAGGGHSTDTQYF. CDR3 bases: TGTGCCAGCAGCTTGGCCGGGGGGGGCCACAGCACAGATACGCAGTATTTT. The V call is TRBV5-4, the J call TRBJ2-3; 8 bases fit TRBD2. The CDR3 runs to 17 residues. The germline gives CDR1 SGHNT, CDR2 YYREEE (reference sequence). Trimming at V came to 0 bases and at J to 0 bases, leaving 6 bases not matched to a gene. The full variable domain, completed using reference TRBV5-4 and TRBJ2-3, is ETGVTQSPTHLIKTRGQQVTLRCSSQSGHNTVSWYQQALGQGPQFIFQYYREEENGRGNFPPRFSGLQFPNYSSELNVNALELDDSALYLCASSLAGGGHSTDTQYFGPGTRLTVL.